These T cell receptor beta chains were read from a single sample in a study of tumor-infiltrating lymphocytes in primary liver carcinoma. MiXCR, applied by TCRdb to the multiplex PCR reads, yields one record per CDR3 protein. The sample has about 320,000 distinct CDR3 sequences, less than 75% seen once; the top ten hold more than 8.5%. Sequencing used peripheral blood. These receptors originate from a man between 35 and 55 years old with primary liver carcinoma and hepatitis B virus infection. Both conserved end residues are part of each CDR3. Each record gives: J gene, D gene, V gene, clone size, CDR3 protein, CDR3 DNA. A D gene is named only where the DNA matches it firmly. Some rows have no size entry. The others give once, few or many, or a class for an expanded clone.

TRBJ2-3 | NA | TRBV29-1 | many | CSAQYADTQYF | TGCAGCGCGCAATACGCAGATACGCAGTATTTT
TRBJ2-7 | NA | TRBV5-5 | NA | CASSLTPDSEQYF | TGTGCCAGCAGCTTGACGCCGGACTCCGAGCAGTACTTC
TRBJ2-1 | NA | TRBV5-4 | NA | CACSGRSANEQFF | TGTGCCTGCAGCGGCCGGAGTGCCAATGAGCAGTTCTTC
TRBJ2-6 | NA | TRBV28 | few | CASGAGGSGANVLTF | TGTGCCAGCGGCGCCGGAGGATCTGGGGCCAACGTCCTGACTTTC
TRBJ2-7 | NA | TRBV11-1 | NA | CASNLEDSSYEQYF | TGCGCCAGCAACTTAGAAGACTCTTCCTACGAGCAGTACTTC
TRBJ2-7 | NA | TRBV29-1 | NA | CIVELATFHEQYF | TGCATCGTTGAATTAGCGACGTTTCACGAGCAGTACTTC
TRBJ2-1 | NA | TRBV6-1 | NA | CASSEEVGRGGNEQFF | TGTGCCAGCAGTGAAGAGGTGGGAAGGGGGGGGAATGAGCAGTTCTTC
TRBJ1-2 | NA | TRBV5-6 | NA | CTSSSGPNYGYTF | TGTACCAGCAGCTCAGGGCCTAACTATGGCTACACCTTC
TRBJ2-3 | TRBD2 | TRBV7-3 | NA | CTSSRTSGSTDTQYF | TGTACCAGCAGCCGGACTAGCGGGAGCACAGATACGCAGTATTTT
TRBJ2-7 | NA | TRBV28 | NA | CASCSSRRYEQYF | TGTGCCAGCTGTTCCTCAAGACGGTACGAGCAGTACTTC
TRBJ2-5 | TRBD1 | TRBV6-5 | NA | CASNYSGGQTQYF | TGTGCCAGCAATTACTCAGGGGGCCAGACCCAGTACTTC
TRBJ2-3 | NA | TRBV7-9 | NA | CASSLETRDMQYF | TGTGCCAGCAGCTTAGAGACTAGGGATATGCAGTATTTT
TRBJ2-1 | NA | TRBV11-3 | NA | CASSLEEGANSYNEQFF | TGTGCCAGCAGCCTAGAGGAAGGCGCTAACTCCTATAATGAGCAGTTCTTC
TRBJ1-5 | NA | TRBV4-3 | many | CASSRAAGQKPQHF | TGCGCCAGCAGCCGAGCAGCAGGCCAAAAGCCCCAGCATTTT
TRBJ1-6 | NA | TRBV11-2 | NA | CASSRDRGPPPLHF | TGTGCCAGCAGCCGGGACCGGGGTCCTCCCCCCCTCCACTTT
TRBJ1-4 | NA | TRBV7-9 | NA | CASRRGQNRNEKLFF | TGTGCCAGCAGACGAGGACAGAACCGTAATGAAAAACTGTTTTTT
TRBJ2-7 | TRBD1 | TRBV12-3/TRBV12-4 | NA | CTSSFGQGVSYKQYF | TGTACCAGCAGTTTTGGACAGGGCGTCTCCTACAAGCAGTACTTC
TRBJ2-2 | NA | TRBV11-2 | NA | CASSPAGFYSGVLFF | TGTGCCAGCAGCCCCGCCGGGTTCTACTCCGGGGTGCTGTTTTTT
TRBJ2-7 | NA | TRBV29-1 | NA | CSAASGSANREQYF | TGCAGCGCAGCCAGTGGCAGTGCAAATCGCGAGCAGTACTTC
TRBJ2-5 | NA | TRBV4-2 | NA | CAGSQELETPWRETQYF | TGTGCCGGCAGCCAAGAGTTAGAGACACCTTGGAGGGAGACCCAGTACTTT
TRBJ1-4 | NA | TRBV28 | NA | CASSSDGTGRGKLFF | TGTGCCAGCAGCTCCGATGGGACTGGGCGTGGAAAACTGTTTTTT
TRBJ2-3 | TRBD2 | TRBV20-1 | NA | CSATRSLYSGSGPLDSTDTQYF | TGCAGTGCTACACGATCATTATACAGCGGGAGTGGGCCTTTAGATAGCACAGATACGCAGTATTTT
TRBJ1-1 | NA | TRBV29-1 | NA | CSVVTGMMNTEAFF | TGCAGCGTTGTGACCGGAATGATGAACACTGAAGCATTCTTT
TRBJ2-1 | NA | TRBV4-3 | many | CASRERGGEQFF | TGCGCCAGCCGTGAGAGGGGGGGTGAGCAGTTCTTC
TRBJ2-7 | NA | TRBV28 | NA | CASSFQGNSYEQYF | TGTGCCAGCAGTTTTCAGGGCAACTCCTACGAGCAGTACTTC
TRBJ1-2 | NA | TRBV5-4 | many | CASSSPARQASYTF | TGTGCCAGCAGCTCCCCTGCCCGGCAGGCAAGCTACACCTTC
TRBJ2-7 | NA | TRBV6-2/TRBV6-3 | NA | CATEAGIYEQYF | TGTGCCACCGAGGCAGGCATCTACGAGCAGTACTTC
TRBJ1-2 | NA | TRBV5-6 | NA | CASSLPPISRGYTF | TGTGCCAGCAGCTTGCCCCCCATTTCACGCGGCTACACCTTC
TRBJ2-7 | TRBD2 | TRBV13 | many | CASSSTSGTVIEQYF | TGTGCCAGCAGCTCGACTAGCGGAACCGTGATTGAGCAGTACTTC
TRBJ2-7 | NA | TRBV5-1 | NA | CASSSQAGNEQYF | TGCGCCAGCAGCTCCCAGGCGGGGAACGAGCAGTACTTC
TRBJ2-3 | NA | TRBV11-2 | NA | CASSLVGIISTDTPYF | TGTGCCAGCAGCTTAGTGGGGATTATCAGCACAGATACGCCGTATTTT
TRBJ2-5 | TRBD1 | TRBV10-3 | few | CAIGGTGEGTQYF | TGTGCCATCGGAGGGACAGGGGAAGGGACCCAGTACTTC
TRBJ2-1 | NA | TRBV4-3 | NA | CASSQDYPEGLAYNEQFF | TGCGCCAGCAGCCAAGATTACCCCGAGGGGCTCGCCTACAATGAGCAGTTCTTC
TRBJ2-1 | NA | TRBV4-2 | NA | CASSQMGGGFNEQLF | TGTGCCAGCAGCCAAATGGGGGGAGGATTCAATGAGCAGTTATTC
TRBJ2-7 | NA | TRBV6-1 | many | CASDMADYEQYF | TGTGCCAGCGATATGGCAGACTACGAGCAGTACTTC
TRBJ1-2 | NA | TRBV6-5 | NA | CASSPGRIQDYGYTF | TGTGCCAGCAGCCCCGGCCGGATACAGGACTATGGCTACACCTTC
TRBJ2-1 | TRBD2 | TRBV11-2 | many | CASSFRSGRGDEQFF | TGTGCCAGCAGCTTTCGGAGCGGGAGGGGCGATGAGCAGTTCTTC
TRBJ1-1 | TRBD1 | TRBV5-1 | NA | CASSLTGQRKTEAFF | TGCGCCAGCAGCCTTACGGGACAGCGGAAGACTGAAGCTTTCTTT
TRBJ2-6 | NA | TRBV5-6 | few | CASSLMRRLGGANVLTF | TGTGCCAGCAGCTTGATGCGTCGGCTGGGTGGGGCCAACGTCCTGACTTTC
TRBJ2-1 | NA | TRBV28 | NA | CASSTKYEQFF | TGTGCCAGCAGCACCAAGTATGAGCAGTTCTTC
TRBJ1-5 | TRBD1 | TRBV19 | NA | CACMGDRDQPQHF | TGTGCCTGTATGGGGGACAGGGATCAGCCCCAGCATTTT
TRBJ2-1 | TRBD2 | TRBV11-1 | NA | CASRKQMRMGGDEQFF | TGTGCCAGCAGAAAACAGATGAGGATGGGAGGGGATGAGCAGTTCTTC
TRBJ2-2 | NA | TRBV28 | NA | CASSAGGIANTGELFF | TGTGCCAGCAGTGCGGGCGGGATAGCAAACACCGGGGAGCTGTTTTTT
TRBJ2-5 | NA | TRBV30 | NA | CAWCRQRAETQYF | TGTGCCTGGTGTCGGCAGAGGGCCGAGACCCAGTACTTC
TRBJ1-3 | NA | TRBV7-9 | NA | CASGLTSGNTIYF | TGTGCCAGCGGCCTCACCTCTGGAAACACCATATATTTT
TRBJ1-3 | TRBD1 | TRBV30 | NA | CAWSRDRGPGNTIYF | TGTGCCTGGAGCCGGGACAGGGGGCCTGGAAACACCATATATTTT
TRBJ2-5 | NA | TRBV11-2 | NA | CACSLDFSGEIQYF | TGTGCCTGCAGCTTAGATTTCTCGGGGGAGATCCAGTACTTC
TRBJ2-7 | TRBD1 | TRBV7-2 | once | CASSLSTGDYEQYF | TGTGCCAGCAGCCTATCGACAGGGGACTACGAGCAGTACTTC
TRBJ2-1 | NA | TRBV6-5 | NA | CASSADRAYNGHFF | TGTGCCAGCAGTGCGGACAGAGCCTACAATGGGCACTTCTTC
TRBJ2-1 | TRBD1 | TRBV29-1 | many | CSVTGTGNNEQFF | TGCAGCGTGACCGGGACAGGGAACAATGAGCAGTTCTTC
TRBJ2-7 | TRBD1 | TRBV5-4 | NA | CASSPLPDRVGREQYF | TGTGCCAGCAGCCCACTTCCGGACAGGGTAGGTCGCGAGCAGTACTTC
TRBJ2-5 | NA | TRBV6-1 | many | CASSEGMGRETQYF | TGTGCCAGCAGTGAAGGAATGGGGAGGGAGACCCAGTACTTC
TRBJ1-1 | NA | TRBV18 | NA | CASSPADGTEAFF | TGTGCCAGCTCACCCGCGGACGGCACTGAAGCTTTCTTT
TRBJ2-3 | TRBD2 | TRBV6-1 | NA | CASMEGGPNGQYF | TGTGCCAGCATGGAGGGAGGGCCTAATGGGCAGTATTTT
TRBJ1-1 | NA | TRBV11-2 | NA | CASSPGQPEAVF | TGTGCCAGCAGCCCCGGGCAACCTGAGGCTGTCTTT
TRBJ1-1 | NA | TRBV5-5 | NA | CVSSLGTEAFF | TGTGTCAGCAGCTTGGGTACTGAAGCTTTCTTT
TRBJ2-6 | TRBD2 | TRBV6-5 | NA | CASSSSGTSGYSRANVLTF | TGTGCCAGCAGTTCGTCCGGGACTAGCGGGTATTCTAGGGCCAATGTCCTGACTTTC
TRBJ2-7 | NA | TRBV30 | NA | CAWRGGGNTYEQYF | TGTGCCTGGAGAGGTGGAGGTAATACCTACGAGCAGTACTTC
TRBJ2-1 | NA | TRBV5-6 | NA | CASSLDISNEQFF | TGTGCCAGCAGCTTGGATATCAGCAATGAGCAGTTCTTC